Presented here are 15 T cell receptor beta chains from one specimen sequenced in a study of response to subunit inactivated influenza vaccine. Each CDR3 protein is one row after TCRdb ran MiXCR on the RT-PCR reads. The data contain about 650,000 distinct CDR3 sequences, 14% of them singletons. The material was PBMCs from blood, obtained 14 to 15 days before vaccination. These receptors were obtained from a man in his forties or fifties who received an inactivated influenza vaccine.

This clonotype was detected a few times. The chain links TRBV14 to TRBJ2-7; a possible D gene is TRBD1 (5 bases). CDR1 and CDR2 (germline): SGHDN, FVKESK. V dropped 1 base and J dropped 0 bases, with 16 bases sitting between them. The CDR3 has 17 residues. CDR3 residues: CASSQGRTFQASYEQYF. Written as DNA, the CDR3 is TGTGCCAGCAGCCAAGGACGGACATTTCAGGCCTCCTACGAGCAGTACTTC.

This clonotype was observed a few times. The J gene is TRBJ2-7, the V gene TRBV6-5; TRBD1 might be the D (6 bases). V lost 1 base and J 4 bases, leaving 11 bases between the germline ends. Germline lookup yields CDR1 MNHEY and CDR2 SVGAGI. The CDR3 has 14 residues. CDR3 nucleotides: TGTGCCAGCAGTTACTTATCCGGGACATACGAGCAGTACTTC. Its protein product is CASSYLSGTYEQYF.

About this clonotype itself: A much larger clonotype is one base distant, so this may be a read error. J is TRBJ2-5 and V is TRBV2; D may be TRBD2 (6 bases). CDR1 and CDR2 from the germline V gene are SNHLY and FYNNEI. This CDR3 contains 11 residues. The V end was cut by 8 bases, the J end by 5 bases, with 9 bases between. CDR3 DNA sequence: TGTGCCAGCGGTGCGGGGGAGACCCAGTACTTC. Translation: CASGAGETQYF.

The chain couples TRBV5-1 to TRBJ2-2; the D gene is possibly TRBD1 (5 bases). This CDR3 is 15 amino acids long. Germline CDR1 SGHRS, CDR2 YFSETQ. V lost 0 bases and J lost 8, with 14 bases in between. CDR3 DNA sequence: TGCGCCAGCAGCTTGGCTTCAGGGTCATTGGGGGAGCTGTTTTTT. Its protein product is CASSLASGSLGELFF.

This clonotype was observed a handful of times. The V call is TRBV30, the J call TRBJ2-2, with 8 bases that match TRBD1. The junction had 4 bases not matched to a gene; V was cut back by 3 bases and J by 4 bases. Germline V CDR1 and CDR2: GTSNPN, SVGIG (reference sequence). The length of the CDR3 is 14 residues. The CDR3, as DNA: TGTGCCTGGAGGGGCCAGGGGGCCACCGGGGAGCTGTTTTTT. This codes for CAWRGQGATGELFF.

Many counts were recorded for this clonotype. The chain combines TRBV6-2 or TRBV6-3 with TRBJ1-2; TRBD1 matches 8 bases. This CDR3 comprises 13 residues. Germline assignment: CDR1 MNHEY and CDR2 SVGEGT. J lost 4 bases, V lost 6 bases, and 4 bases had no gene match. The CDR3 region is CASSLGQAYGYTF. In DNA, the CDR3 is TGTGCCAGCAGCCTGGGACAGGCCTATGGCTACACCTTC.

This rearrangement joins TRBV20-1 to TRBJ1-1, with 7 positions matching TRBD1. The length of the CDR3 is 15 residues. After removal of 1 base from V and 2 bases from J, the junction contained 7 bases not matched to a gene. Germline V gene data show CDR1 as DFQATT and CDR2 as SNEGSKA (reference sequence). CDR3 sequence: CSARARQGYNTEAFF. DNA of the CDR3: TGCAGTGCTAGAGCCCGACAGGGATATAACACTGAAGCTTTCTTT.

The V and J genes are TRBV12-3 or TRBV12-4 and TRBJ1-5; D is perhaps TRBD1 (5 bases). V shed 1 base and J shed 0 bases, with 10 bases lying between them. The CDR3 extends over 16 amino acids. The CDR3 region has the DNA TGTGCCAGCAGTTTAGGTGGACAAGATAGCAATCAGCCCCAGCATTTT. Translation: CASSLGGQDSNQPQHF.

A note on this clonotype: A much larger clonotype is one base distant, so this may be a read error. The V and J genes are TRBV12-3 or TRBV12-4 and TRBJ1-1; maybe TRBD1 (5 bases). This CDR3 is built from 11 residues. The CDR3 bases are TGTGCCAGCAGTTTGGTAGGGGATGCTCTCTTT. Amino acids: CASSLVGDALF.

The V and J genes are TRBV5-1 and TRBJ2-7; no reliable D call. The germline V gene has CDR1 SGHRS and CDR2 YFSETQ. The V end was cut by 4 bases, the J end by 3 bases, with 14 bases between. This CDR3 spans 14 amino acids. This CDR3 reads CASSKQSGIYEQYF. In DNA, the CDR3 is TGCGCCAGCAGCAAGCAGTCGGGTATCTACGAGCAGTACTTC.

This clonotype was counted between two and nine times. Being one base from a much bigger clone, this may be a read error. The genes are TRBV7-3 and TRBJ2-1; D remains unclear. In germline, CDR1 is SGHTA, CDR2 FQGTGA. V was clipped by 2 bases and J by 0 bases, with 5 bases between them. This CDR3 comprises 14 residues. The CDR3, as DNA: TGTGCCAGCAGCTTAGCTAGCTCCTACAATGAGCAGTTCTTC. The encoded protein is CASSLASSYNEQFF.

The V gene is TRBV5-6, the J gene TRBJ1-1; D perhaps matches TRBD1 (5 bases). Trimming cost V 4 bases and J 1 base, with 17 bases left between them. Germline V lookup: CDR1 SGHDT, CDR2 YYEEEE. The CDR3 contains 16 residues. CDR3 amino acids: CASSIVGLQGNTEAFF. The CDR3 DNA reads as TGTGCCAGCAGCATAGTCGGTTTGCAGGGGAACACTGAAGCTTTCTTT.

A remark on this clonotype: Relative to the germline gene, one junction end is altered; a read error may explain this. The chain is built from TRBV3-1 and TRBJ1-3, with D perhaps matching TRBD1 (5 bases). The CDR3 has 18 amino acids. Germline-derived CDR1 and CDR2 are LGHDT and YNNKEL (reference sequence). CDR3 bases: TGTGCCAGCAGCCAAGGAGGGATAAACAGGATTTCTGGATACACCATATATTTT. Amino acid sequence: CASSQGGINRISGYTIYF.

The chain is built from TRBV30 and TRBJ2-1, with TRBD1 matching 8 bases. CDR1 and CDR2 from the germline V gene are GTSNPN and SVGIG (reference sequence). The J segment lost 8 bases and the V segment lost 1 base, leaving 4 bases of the junction unmatched. The CDR3 consists of 13 residues. The CDR3 DNA reads as TGTGCCTGGAGTGCGGACAGGGTCGATGAGCAGTTCTTC. Translation gives CAWSADRVDEQFF.

This chain joins TRBV12-3 or TRBV12-4 and TRBJ2-4; 13 nucleotides line up with TRBD2. The CDR3 loop spans 15 amino acids. The V and J ends lost 2 bases and 7 bases, in that order; junction bases with no gene match: 2. CDR3 amino acids: CASSLTSGGVNIQYF. CDR3 bases: TGTGCCAGCAGTTTAACTAGCGGGGGGGTTAACATTCAGTACTTC.